The present T cell receptor beta chain was sequenced within a study of blood T cell repertoires in COVID-19 (dated by TCRdb to 2020 to 2022). With respect to the entire study: Collaborator samples came from the United States, Italy and Spain and covered acute and convalescent phases of COVID-19. The prospective study material was composed of cDNA or gDNA derived from T cells, B-cell-depleted T cells, or PBMCs. The dataset comprised deeply sampled blood TCRbeta repertoires from subjects exposed to, actively infected with, or recovered from COVID-19. A freely available public database, intended as a resource for researchers studying the immune response to SARS-CoV-2, is where the repertoires were released. The samples were drawn from two sources: the first 160 participants of the ongoing ImmuneRACE study, and fewer than 1,500 subjects contributed by 6 global collaborators. A de-identified subject ID, COVID-19 status, age in years and sex were almost always included in the sample metadata. Where HLA class I and class II types were available, the types were taken from metadata supplied by the sample provider, not from assay-based typing.

Points the paper makes about the study in general: Clinical and demographic metadata were provided uncurated, with the amount varying by source and participant.

Enrolling through a virtual design, the prospective study's participants ranged in age from roughly 18 to 89 years and lived across 20 to 25 United States geographic areas. In the prospective study, participants were assigned to cohorts based on the clinical history participants reported in a screening survey and a study questionnaire. Recovered participants in ImmuneRACE Cohort 3 were defined as having two consecutive negative NP/OP PCR tests, clearance from a healthcare professional, or resolution of symptoms. In the prospective study, mobile phlebotomists collected whole blood, serum and a nasopharyngeal or oropharyngeal swab from each participant. Additional blood draws and questionnaires over an approximately two-month period could optionally be provided by prospective study participants. Before DNA extraction, blood samples from the prospective study were shipped at room temperature or frozen.

TCRbeta CDR3 regions were amplified from genomic DNA using the immunoSEQ Assay, a bias-controlled multiplex PCR. As for how the authors treated the data: Nucleated cell counts per sample were estimated from amplification of reference gene primers within the assay. To quantify the absolute abundance of each unique TCRbeta CDR3 rearrangement, sequence reads were collapsed and filtered. For each sample, productive Simpson clonality was calculated by taking the square root of Simpson's diversity index across productive rearrangements. The source is immuneACCESS, and TCRdb retained only in-frame sequences with V and J called. Part of the clones is not carried over; for the studies checked, unresolved V genes explain less than half of this, and the remainder is unexplained. V, J and clone size are those of that table, while D and trimming were read from the DNA. The sample has over 150,000 clones on record, 84% of them singletons. The top ten constitute around 7% of the sample.

About this clone itself: Its antigen is still unknown. Per-nucleotide qualities are absent, and no much larger clonotype sits a single base away.

V sheds 2 bases and J sheds 5 bases, leaving 22 bases between their ends. From cysteine to phenylalanine, the CDR3 is 17 amino acids long. CDR3 DNA is the only sequence kept; it has 51 bases, read in frame from the first base. CDR1 MGHRA and CDR2 YSYEKL were looked up in the germline V gene. The sequenced sample consisted of PBMCs or T cells enriched from blood (not recorded which). Recombination joined TRBV4-1 with TRBJ2-7; the D segment cannot be called with confidence. The clonotype originates from a man aged 45-60 years who had recovered from COVID-19. In nucleotides, the sequence is TGCGCCAGCAGCCAAAAAGAGAGAGGAGTTTTTGGAGACGAGCAGTACTTC. The encoded protein is CASSQKERGVFGDEQYF.